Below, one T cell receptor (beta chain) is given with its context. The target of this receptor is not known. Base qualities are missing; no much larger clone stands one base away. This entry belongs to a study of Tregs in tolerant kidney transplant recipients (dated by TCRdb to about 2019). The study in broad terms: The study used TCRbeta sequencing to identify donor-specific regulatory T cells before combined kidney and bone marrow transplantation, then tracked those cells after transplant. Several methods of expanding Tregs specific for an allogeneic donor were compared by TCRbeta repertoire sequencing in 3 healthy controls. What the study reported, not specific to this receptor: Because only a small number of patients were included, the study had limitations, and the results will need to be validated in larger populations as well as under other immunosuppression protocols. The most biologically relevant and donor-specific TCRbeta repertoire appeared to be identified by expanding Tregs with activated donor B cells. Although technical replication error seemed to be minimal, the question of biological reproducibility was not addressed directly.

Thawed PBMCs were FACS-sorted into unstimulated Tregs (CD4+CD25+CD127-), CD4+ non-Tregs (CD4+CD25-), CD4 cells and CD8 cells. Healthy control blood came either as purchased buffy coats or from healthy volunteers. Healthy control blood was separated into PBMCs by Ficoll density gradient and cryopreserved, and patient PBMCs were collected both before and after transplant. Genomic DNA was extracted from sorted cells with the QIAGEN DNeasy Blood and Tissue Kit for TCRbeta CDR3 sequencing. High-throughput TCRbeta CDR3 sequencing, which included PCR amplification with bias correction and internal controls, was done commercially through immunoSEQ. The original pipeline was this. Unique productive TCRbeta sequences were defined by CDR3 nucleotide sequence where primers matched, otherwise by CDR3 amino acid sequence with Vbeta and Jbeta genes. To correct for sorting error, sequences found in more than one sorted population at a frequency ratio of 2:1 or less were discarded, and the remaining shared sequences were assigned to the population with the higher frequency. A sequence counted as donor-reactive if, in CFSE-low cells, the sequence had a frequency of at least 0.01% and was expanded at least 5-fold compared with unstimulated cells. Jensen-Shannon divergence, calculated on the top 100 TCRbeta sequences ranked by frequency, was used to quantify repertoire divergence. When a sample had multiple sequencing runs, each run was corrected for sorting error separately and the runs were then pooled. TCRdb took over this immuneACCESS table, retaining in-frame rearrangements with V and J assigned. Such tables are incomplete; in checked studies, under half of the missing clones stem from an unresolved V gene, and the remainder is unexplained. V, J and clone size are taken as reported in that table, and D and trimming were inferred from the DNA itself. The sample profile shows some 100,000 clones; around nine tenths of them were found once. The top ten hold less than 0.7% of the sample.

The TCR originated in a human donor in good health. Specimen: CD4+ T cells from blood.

The nucleotide sequence reads TGTGCCAGCAGCCTTTGGGGACAGGGGAAGGGGAAAGCTTTCTTT. Its product reads: CASSLWGQGKGKAFF. Recombination linked TRBV5-4 to TRBJ1-1; 10 nucleotides in the junction match TRBD1. Inclusive of the bounding cysteine and phenylalanine, the CDR3 is 15 residues long. The read is trimmed to its CDR3 DNA, 45 bases read in frame from base 1. CDR1 is given as SGHNT and CDR2 as YYREEE, both from the germline V gene (reference sequence). Unmatched junction bases come to 12, with V trimmed by 4 bases and J by 9 bases.